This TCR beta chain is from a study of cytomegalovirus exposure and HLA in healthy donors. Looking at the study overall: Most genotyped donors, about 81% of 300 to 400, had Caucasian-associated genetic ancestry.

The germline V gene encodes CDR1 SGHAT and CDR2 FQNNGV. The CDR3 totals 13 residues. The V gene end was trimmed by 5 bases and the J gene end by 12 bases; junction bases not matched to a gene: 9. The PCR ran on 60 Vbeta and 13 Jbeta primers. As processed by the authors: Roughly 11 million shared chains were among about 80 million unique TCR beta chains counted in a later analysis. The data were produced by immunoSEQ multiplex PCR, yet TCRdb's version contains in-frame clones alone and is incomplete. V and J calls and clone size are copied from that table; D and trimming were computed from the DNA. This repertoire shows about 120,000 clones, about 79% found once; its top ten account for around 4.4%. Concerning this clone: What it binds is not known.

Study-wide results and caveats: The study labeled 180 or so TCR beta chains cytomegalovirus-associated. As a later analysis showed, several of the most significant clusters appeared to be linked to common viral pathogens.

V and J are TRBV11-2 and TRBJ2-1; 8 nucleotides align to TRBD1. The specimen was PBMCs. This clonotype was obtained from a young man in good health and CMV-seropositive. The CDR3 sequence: CASSQDRDMMQFF. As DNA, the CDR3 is TGTGCCAGCAGCCAGGACAGGGATATGATGCAGTTCTTC.